Shown below are 17 T cell receptor beta chains from a single sample sequenced in a study of blood T cell repertoires in COVID-19. TCRdb keeps only in-frame clones here, not all; method: immunoSEQ multiplex PCR. The sample contains about 180,000 clones, more than 80% of which appear only once. Material: PBMCs or T cells enriched from blood (not recorded which). All receptors come from a man aged 35 to 55 who had recovered from COVID-19.

The chain employs TRBV10-1 and TRBJ2-7; a possible D gene is TRBD2 (7 bases). This CDR3 contains 13 residues. The V end was cut by 3 bases, the J end by 7 bases, with 13 bases between. Germline values: CDR1 WNHNN, CDR2 SYGVQD (reference sequence). The chain's CDR3 is CASSDAGAGEQYF. CDR3 bases: TGCGCCAGCAGTGATGCGGGGGCTGGTGAGCAGTACTTC.

V and J are TRBV5-4 and TRBJ2-5; 8 positions match TRBD1. This CDR3 comprises 15 residues. V shed 1 base, J shed 4 bases, and the junction held 6 bases outside the gene matches. Germline V gene lookup returns CDR1 SGHNT and CDR2 YYREEE (reference sequence). Here the CDR3 reads CASSLQGAFSETQYF. The CDR3 DNA follows: TGTGCCAGCAGCTTGCAGGGGGCTTTTTCAGAGACCCAGTACTTC.

The chain links TRBV5-1 to TRBJ1-1; no firm D call. The length of the CDR3 is 15 residues. Germline V gene data show CDR1 as SGHRS and CDR2 as YFSETQ. Trimming left V 7 bases short and J 2 bases short, with 18 bases between. The CDR3 loop reads CASLPGDRANTEAFF. The CDR3 DNA sequence: TGCGCCAGCCTCCCGGGAGACCGGGCTAACACTGAAGCTTTCTTT.

The rearrangement uses TRBV19 and TRBJ2-5, with D possibly TRBD2 on 5 matching bases. Looked up from germline, CDR1 is LNHDA and CDR2 is SQIVND (reference sequence). The CDR3 is 16 residues long. Trimming pared 5 bases from V and 2 bases from J, leaving 18 bases between. In DNA, the CDR3 is TGTGCCAGTAGTCCCTGGACTTACAATCCACAAGAGACCCAGTACTTC. It specifies CASSPWTYNPQETQYF.

The genes are TRBV27 and TRBJ1-6; D is uncertain. V lost 9 bases, J lost 10 bases, and 16 bases lay in between. The CDR3 is 13 amino acids. In germline, CDR1 is MNHEY, CDR2 SMNVEV (reference sequence). CDR3 in DNA: TGTGCCAGACCAGCTTCGGGTGGATCACCCCTCCACTTT. Protein product: CARPASGGSPLHF.

To note about this clone: The junction departs from the called germline gene at one end, perhaps through a read error. V is TRBV6-5 and J is TRBJ2-7, with D possibly being TRBD1 (6 bases). CDR1 MNHEY and CDR2 SVGAGI come from the germline V gene. This CDR3 region has 14 residues. The DNA for the CDR3 is TGTGCCGGCAGTTACAGGGAGAGGTCCTACGAGCAGTACTTC. Amino acids: CAGSYRERSYEQYF.

J is TRBJ2-7 and V is TRBV5-1, with D perhaps matching TRBD1 (5 bases). CDR1 is SGHRS, CDR2 YFSETQ, per germline. There are 14 residues in the CDR3. Trimming removed 4 bases from V and 0 bases from J, with 11 bases in between. The CDR3 loop is CASSPGQVSYEQYF. The CDR3 nucleotides are TGCGCCAGCAGCCCAGGACAAGTCTCCTACGAGCAGTACTTC.

This chain joins TRBV27 and TRBJ1-2; 9 bases are shared with TRBD1. Germline V gene sequence: CDR1 MNHEY, CDR2 SMNVEV (reference sequence). The CDR3 is made up of 15 amino acids. The ends lost 4 bases at V and 8 bases at J; junction bases unmatched: 11. CDR3 sequence: CASSSRDRAGRGYTF. The CDR3 DNA follows: TGTGCCAGCAGTTCAAGGGACAGGGCCGGGAGGGGCTACACCTTC.

This clone was seen more than once but under ten times. The J gene is TRBJ1-4, the V gene TRBV6-1; 9 bases match TRBD1. This CDR3 is 16 amino acids long. The V and J ends lost 4 bases and 4 bases, in that order; junction bases with no gene match: 7. The germline V gene has CDR1 MNHNS and CDR2 SASEGT. CDR3: CASSGRPTGGNEKLFF. The DNA of the CDR3 is TGTGCCAGCAGTGGACGACCGACAGGGGGTAATGAAAAACTGTTTTTT.

The V and J genes are TRBV11-1 and TRBJ2-5; D unclear. From germline, CDR1 is SGHAT and CDR2 FQDESV (reference sequence). CDR3 length: 12 residues. Trimming cost V 4 bases and J 3 bases, with 6 bases left between them. This chain's CDR3 is CASSSFKETQYF. In nucleotides, the CDR3 is TGTGCCAGCAGCTCCTTTAAAGAGACCCAGTACTTC.

V gene TRBV7-9 combines with J gene TRBJ1-1; no clear D gene. This CDR3 contains 14 residues. The V end was cut by 5 bases, the J end by 1 base, with 11 bases between. CDR1 and CDR2 (germline): SEHNR, FQNEAQ (reference sequence). The CDR3 DNA is TGTGCCAGCAGCCCCCCGCGGAGGAACACTGAAGCTTTCTTT. Encoded protein: CASSPPRRNTEAFF.

Only one count was recorded for this clone. The chain has TRBV21-1 and TRBJ2-3; the table's D call of TRBD1 was not tested on the DNA. TRBV21-1 corresponds to a pseudogene. The CDR3 loop spans 16 amino acids. The CDR3 sequence is CASSLKQGAPPDTQYF. CDR3 in DNA: TGTGCCAGCAGCCTCAAACAGGGGGCGCCCCCGGATACGCAGTATTTT.

The chain has TRBV6-1 and TRBJ2-7, with TRBD2 identical over 7 bases. The CDR3 covers 15 residues. The ends lost 3 bases at V and 0 bases at J; junction bases unmatched: 5. The germline V gene encodes CDR1 MNHNS and CDR2 SASEGT. DNA of the CDR3: TGTGCCAGCAGTGATCGGGAGGTCCTCTCCTACGAGCAGTACTTC. Its translation is CASSDREVLSYEQYF.

This chain links TRBV5-5 with TRBJ1-6; weak D call: TRBD1 (5 bases). The ends were cut back, 4 bases at V and 4 bases at J, with 12 bases in the middle. The CDR3 extends over 15 amino acids. From germline, CDR1 is SGHKS and CDR2 YYEKEE (reference sequence). CDR3 sequence: CASSTGGVYNSPLHF. The DNA for the CDR3 is TGTGCCAGCAGCACGGGGGGGGTATATAATTCACCCCTCCACTTT. The complete variable domain, with remaining parts taken from reference TRBV5-5 and TRBJ1-6, reads DAGVTQSPTHLIKTRGQQVTLRCSPISGHKSVSWYQQVLGQGPQFIFQYYEKEERGRGNFPDRFSARQFPNYSSELNVNALLLGDSALYLCASSTGGVYNSPLHFGNGTRLTVT.

This sequence joins TRBV5-1 and TRBJ1-4; 10 positions agree with TRBD1. V shed 4 bases, J shed 6 bases, and the junction held 6 bases outside the gene matches. This CDR3 spans 15 amino acids. The V gene's germline CDR1 is SGHRS and CDR2 YFSETQ. CDR3 loop: CASSLSGTGDEKLFF. The CDR3 DNA reads TGCGCCAGCAGCCTCTCCGGGACAGGGGATGAAAAACTGTTTTTT.

The rearrangement links TRBV3-1 (or the pseudogene TRBV3-2) to TRBJ2-1, with D maybe TRBD2 (5 bases). This CDR3 has 16 residues. Per the germline V gene, CDR1 is LGHDT and CDR2 is YNNKEL (reference sequence). V was cut by 1 base and J by 6 bases, with 16 bases left in between. The CDR3 spells CASSQVAGKKGNEQFF. The CDR3 DNA reads as TGTGCCAGCAGCCAAGTGGCGGGTAAAAAAGGCAATGAGCAGTTCTTC.

This clone came up once. The rearrangement joins TRBV4-1 to TRBJ2-1; 10 bases are shared with TRBD1. With 0 bases clipped from V and 15 bases from J, the junction kept 2 bases outside the gene matches. Germline loops: CDR1 MGHRA, CDR2 YSYEKL. The CDR3 runs 12 residues. In nucleotides, the CDR3 is TGCGCCAGCAGCCAAGACGGACAGGGGGTGTTCTTC. Protein: CASSQDGQGVFF.